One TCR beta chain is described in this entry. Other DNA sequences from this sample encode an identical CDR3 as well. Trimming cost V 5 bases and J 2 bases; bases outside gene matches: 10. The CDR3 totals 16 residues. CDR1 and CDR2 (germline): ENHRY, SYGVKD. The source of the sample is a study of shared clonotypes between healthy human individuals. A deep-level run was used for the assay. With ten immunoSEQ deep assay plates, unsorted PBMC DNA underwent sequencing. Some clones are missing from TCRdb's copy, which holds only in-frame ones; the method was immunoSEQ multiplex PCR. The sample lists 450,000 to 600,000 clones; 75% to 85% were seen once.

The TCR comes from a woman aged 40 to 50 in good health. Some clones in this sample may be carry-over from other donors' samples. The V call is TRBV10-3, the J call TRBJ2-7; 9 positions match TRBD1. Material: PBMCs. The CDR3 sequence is CAISITGQGITYEQYF. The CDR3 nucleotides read TGTGCCATCAGTATCACCGGACAGGGGATTACCTACGAGCAGTACTTC.